This T cell receptor beta chain is from a study of blood T cell repertoires in COVID-19. Study-wide context: Collection of acute and convalescent COVID-19 samples took place in the United States, Italy and Spain.

In germline, CDR1 is KGHSH, CDR2 LQKENI. This CDR3 is 14 amino acids long. With 2 bases removed from V and 1 base from J, the gap between germline ends came to 6 bases. In the authors' methods: It was from reference gene primer amplification that nucleated cell counts were estimated. Only in-frame clones appear in the TCRdb table, and some are missing; sequencing was by immunoSEQ multiplex PCR. For V, J and clone size, that table is used; D and trimming come from the DNA. The data show approximately 100,000 clones, roughly two thirds seen once. The origin of this receptor is a man of 80 years or more with acute or convalescent COVID-19. Material: peripheral blood. V gene TRBV18 combines with J gene TRBJ1-5; tentatively, D is TRBD1 (5 bases). CDR3 region: CASSPAGSNQPQHF. The CDR3 bases are TGTGCCAGCTCACCAGCAGGGAGCAATCAGCCCCAGCATTTT. Full variable domain (outside the CDR3, taken from reference TRBV18 and TRBJ1-5): NAGVMQNPRHLVRRRGQEARLRCSPMKGHSHVYWYRQLPEEGLKFMVYLQKENIIDESGMPKERFSAEFPKEGPSILRIQQVVRGDSAAYFCASSPAGSNQPQHFGDGTRLSIL.